One and the same sample provided the 16 T cell receptor beta chains below, sequenced in a study of human T cells and chemical hapten exposure (dated by TCRdb to the early 2020s). Per the publication, the time point label means: patch test 1, 2 weeks after DPC sensitization. The intended sense of this specimen's treatment or condition label: therapeutic diphenylcyclopropenone sensitization with weekly scalp DPC. The library came from RACE. Sequenced on a NextSeq 500. TCRdb trimmed public reads at Q25 via fastp, called clones via MiXCR and kept in-frame beta chains. Every CDR3 protein is listed once, alongside the most common genes and DNA of its rows. Across this sample there are about 120,000 distinct CDR3 sequences, with about 13% seen only once. The ten largest clones capture about 0.9% of the sample. The sample consisted of whole blood, taken in connection with sensitization to the hapten diphenylcyclopropenone (DPC). The receptors were gathered from a man aged 18 to 35 with alopecia areata. Some clones in this sample may be carry-over from other donors' samples.

This clonotype has a handful of counts. The chain employs TRBV29-1 and TRBJ1-1; possibly TRBD1 for D (5 bases). The V gene's germline CDR1 is SQVTM and CDR2 ANQGSEA. V lost 3 bases, J lost 7 bases, and 12 bases lay in between. This CDR3 spans 12 amino acids. This CDR3 is CSVDSGNGEAFF. CDR3 coding DNA: TGCAGCGTTGATTCAGGGAACGGTGAAGCTTTCTTT.

This clonotype was observed a handful of times. The chain links TRBV6-1 to TRBJ1-2; no definite D call. CDR1 is MNHNS and CDR2 is SASEGT in the germline V gene. This CDR3 is 13 amino acids long. Trimming removed 6 bases from V and 4 bases from J, with 12 bases in between. The CDR3 here is CASRGTAAYGYTF. In DNA form, the CDR3 reads TGTGCCAGCAGGGGCACCGCGGCCTATGGCTACACCTTC.

This clonotype was observed a few times. The chain carries TRBV7-8 and TRBJ2-5, with D maybe TRBD2 (5 bases). The length of the CDR3 is 14 residues. From germline, CDR1 is SGHVS and CDR2 FQNEAQ. V was pared by 2 bases and J by 7 bases, with 14 bases between. The CDR3 DNA reads as TGTGCCAGCAGCTTAATGAGGGCGGTAATGACCCAGTACTTC. This codes for CASSLMRAVMTQYF.

There are a few counts of this clonotype. DNA for the CDR3: TGTGCCAGCAGGGGGGAAAGGACCACCGGGGAGCTGTTTTTT. It encodes CASRGERTTGELFF. The chain recombines TRBV11-2 with TRBJ2-2; either TRBD1 or TRBD2 may fit D (5 bases each). The germline V gene has CDR1 SGHAT and CDR2 FQNNGV. This CDR3 is built from 14 residues. The V end lost 6 bases, the J end lost 4 bases, and 12 bases lay between the germline ends.

The V call is TRBV10-2, the J call TRBJ2-3, with 12 positions matching TRBD2. V trimming: 2 bases; J trimming: 6 bases; junction bases outside the gene matches: 9. The length of the CDR3 is 17 residues. The germline V gene has CDR1 WSHSY and CDR2 SAAADI. The CDR3 DNA sequence: TGCGCCAGCAGTGAGACGACTAGCGGGGGTAATGATGATACGCAGTATTTT. Amino acids: CASSETTSGGNDDTQYF.

This clonotype was seen a handful of times. J is TRBJ2-7 and V is TRBV25-1; the D gene could be TRBD1 or TRBD2 (5 bases each). The CDR3 spans 13 residues. Between the trimmed V and J ends, which lost 7 bases and 2 bases, there was a span of 12 bases. Germline V gives CDR1 MGHDK, CDR2 SYGVNS. This CDR3 reads CASTRRDAYEQYF. CDR3 bases: TGTGCCAGCACTAGACGGGACGCCTACGAGCAGTACTTC.

This clonotype showed up just a few times. This chain uses TRBV7-3 with TRBJ2-1; 11 bases line up with TRBD2. Germline-derived CDR1 and CDR2 are SGHTA and FQGTGA. The CDR3 spans 17 residues. The trim removed 5 bases at V and 4 bases at J, leaving 10 bases unmatched. DNA for the CDR3: TGTGCCAGCAGCAGAAAGAGGGGACTAGCGGTGTACAATGAGCAGTTCTTC. Protein: CASSRKRGLAVYNEQFF.

The chain couples TRBV28 to TRBJ2-3; maybe TRBD1 (6 bases). Germline CDR1 is MDHEN and CDR2 is SYDVKM. V lost 6 bases and J lost 4, with 17 bases in between. This CDR3 comprises 15 residues. CDR3 sequence reads: CASRATGIDSDTQYF. DNA for the CDR3: TGTGCCAGCAGAGCCACAGGGATAGATTCAGATACGCAGTATTTT.

This clonotype was seen more than once but under ten times. The chain recombines TRBV20-1 with TRBJ1-1; 9 bases map to TRBD1. With 3 bases clipped from V and 7 bases from J, the junction kept 9 bases outside the gene matches. The CDR3 is 14 amino acids. Germline lookup yields CDR1 DFQATT and CDR2 SNEGSKA (reference sequence). This CDR3 reads CSARPGTGTYEAFF. CDR3 nucleotide sequence: TGCAGTGCTAGGCCCGGGACAGGGACTTATGAAGCTTTCTTT.

The chain is built from TRBV11-3 and TRBJ1-1; D gene uncertain. The CDR3 has 13 residues. Trimming pared 5 bases from V and 3 bases from J, leaving 10 bases between. Germline CDR1 reads SGHNT; CDR2 reads YENEEA. Here the CDR3 reads CASSAMVDTEAFF. As DNA, the CDR3 is TGTGCCAGCAGCGCTATGGTAGACACTGAAGCTTTCTTT. Drawing the rest from reference TRBV11-3 and TRBJ1-1, the complete variable domain is EAGVVQSPRYKIIEKKQPVAFWCNPISGHNTLYWYLQNLGQGPELLIRYENEEAVDDSQLPKDRFSAERLKGVDSTLKIQPAELGDSAVYLCASSAMVDTEAFFGQGTRLTVV.

V is TRBV7-8 and J is TRBJ1-4; D unclear. This CDR3 comprises 14 residues. Germline CDR1 and CDR2: SGHVS and FQNEAQ. The V and J ends lost 1 base and 11 bases respectively, with 14 bases between them. The CDR3 protein is CASSLGAKVGKLFF. The CDR3 DNA reads as TGTGCCAGCAGCTTAGGAGCAAAAGTCGGGAAACTGTTTTTT.

This clonotype was counted only a few times. The chain carries TRBV27 and TRBJ2-2; 10 nucleotides agree with TRBD1. V lost 5 bases to trimming and J lost 7 bases; unmatched junction nucleotides: 7. The CDR3 has 15 residues. Germline V gene sequence: CDR1 MNHEY, CDR2 SMNVEV (reference sequence). CDR3 sequence (DNA): TGTGCCAGCAGTCCCGGGACAGGGGTTATCGGGGAGCTGTTTTTT. Its translation is CASSPGTGVIGELFF.

The table lists this clonotype with a few counts. The chain couples TRBV5-1 to TRBJ1-2, with a weak D call TRBD1 (5 bases). This CDR3 comprises 15 residues. V was pared by 0 bases and J by 4 bases, with 13 bases between. CDR1 and CDR2 (germline): SGHRS, YFSETQ. Written as DNA, the CDR3 is TGCGCCAGCAGCTTGGGAGGGGTAGTAGGCTATGGCTACACCTTC. It translates to CASSLGGVVGYGYTF.

This clonotype was recorded many times. The genes are TRBV10-3 and TRBJ1-3; 8 bases map to TRBD1. The V segment lost 5 bases and the J segment 7 bases; nucleotides outside the gene matches: 4. CDR1 is ENHRY, CDR2 SYGVKD, per germline. This CDR3 comprises 13 residues. This CDR3 reads CAISLGQGNTIYF. The DNA for the CDR3 is TGTGCCATCAGTCTTGGACAGGGCAACACCATATATTTT.

V and J are TRBV20-1 and TRBJ2-7; D remains ambiguous. The germline CDR1 and CDR2 sequences are DFQATT and SNEGSKA (reference sequence). The length of the CDR3 is 13 residues. Between the trimmed V and J ends, which lost 2 bases and 6 bases, there was a span of 14 bases. The CDR3 bases are TGCAGTGCTAGATTTTCTAGGCTTCTCGAGCAGTACTTC. Amino acids: CSARFSRLLEQYF.

A few counts support this clonotype. This chain links TRBV24-1 with TRBJ2-1; D is uncertain. Trimming removed 4 bases from V and 8 bases from J, with 8 bases in between. Germline loops: CDR1 KGHDR, CDR2 SFDVKD. The CDR3 covers 12 residues. The CDR3 DNA is TGTGCCACCAGTGAGACTCCCGATGAGCAGTTCTTC. Residues: CATSETPDEQFF.